This paragraph reports one T cell receptor beta chain. Its antigen is not known. Preparation of the TCRbeta library used unique molecular identifiers. MiXCR, applied by TCRdb to the PCR reads, yields one record per CDR3 protein. The sample shows about 870,000 distinct CDR3 sequences, roughly 15% of them seen only once. This specimen comes from a study of T-cell reconstitution after alpha-beta-depleted transplantation in children. Study-level results: For some patients, TCRbeta diversity was high at day 60 because of recipient T cells and thymic progenitors that survived. Expanded graft clones numbering several hundred reportedly gave rise to alpha-beta T cells about two months after transplant. Once a year had passed after transplant, T-cell counts and diversity came mostly from newly produced T cells.

Germline values: CDR1 SGHVS, CDR2 FNYEAQ. Trimming took 4 bases from V and 3 from J, leaving 10 bases between them. CDR3 length equals 14 residues. Here the sequenced sample was PBMCs, mostly from graft donor cells, taken 360 days after TCRalphabeta/CD19-depleted stem cell transplant. The clonotype comes from a male patient aged 10 to 17 who had a stem cell transplant for acute lymphoblastic leukemia, so the T cells may come from the graft donor. The V and J genes are TRBV7-6 and TRBJ2-1; D unresolved. The CDR3 sequence: CASSSFQNYNEQFF. The DNA for the CDR3 is TGTGCCAGCAGCTCGTTCCAAAACTACAATGAGCAGTTCTTC. The full variable domain, rest sourced from reference TRBV7-6 and TRBJ2-1, is GAGVSQSPRYKVTKRGQDVALRCDPISGHVSLYWYRQALGQGPEFLTYFNYEAQQDKSGLPNDRFSAERPEGSISTLTIQRTEQRDSAMYRCASSSFQNYNEQFFGPGTRLTVL.